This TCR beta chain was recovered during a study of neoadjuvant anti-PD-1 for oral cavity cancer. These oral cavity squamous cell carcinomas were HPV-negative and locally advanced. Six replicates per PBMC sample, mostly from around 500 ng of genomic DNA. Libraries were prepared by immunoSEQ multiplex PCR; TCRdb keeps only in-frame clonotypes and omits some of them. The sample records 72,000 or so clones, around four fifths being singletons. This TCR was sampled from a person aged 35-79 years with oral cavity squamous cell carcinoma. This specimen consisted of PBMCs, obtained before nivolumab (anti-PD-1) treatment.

The DNA of the CDR3 is TGTGCCAGCCCTACCCCGGACAGGAGGGAGACCCAGTACTTC. Translating gives CASPTPDRRETQYF. The rearrangement links TRBV2 to TRBJ2-5; 7 bases align to TRBD1. The germline V gene has CDR1 SNHLY and CDR2 FYNNEI. V lost 8 bases and J lost 5; bases outside the gene matches: 11. The CDR3 consists of 14 residues.